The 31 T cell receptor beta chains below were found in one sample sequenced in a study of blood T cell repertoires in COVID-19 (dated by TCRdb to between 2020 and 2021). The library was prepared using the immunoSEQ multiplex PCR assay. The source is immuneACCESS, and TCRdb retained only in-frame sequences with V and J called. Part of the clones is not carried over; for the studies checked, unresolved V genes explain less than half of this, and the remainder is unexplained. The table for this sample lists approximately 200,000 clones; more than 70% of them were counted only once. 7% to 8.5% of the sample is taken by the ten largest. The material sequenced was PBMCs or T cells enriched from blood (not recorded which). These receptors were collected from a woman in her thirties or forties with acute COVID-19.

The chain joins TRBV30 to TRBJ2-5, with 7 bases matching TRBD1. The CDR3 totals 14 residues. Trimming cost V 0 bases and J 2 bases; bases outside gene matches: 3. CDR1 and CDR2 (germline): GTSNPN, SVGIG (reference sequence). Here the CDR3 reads CAWSVPGQQETQYF. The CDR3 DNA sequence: TGTGCCTGGAGTGTACCGGGACAGCAAGAGACCCAGTACTTC.

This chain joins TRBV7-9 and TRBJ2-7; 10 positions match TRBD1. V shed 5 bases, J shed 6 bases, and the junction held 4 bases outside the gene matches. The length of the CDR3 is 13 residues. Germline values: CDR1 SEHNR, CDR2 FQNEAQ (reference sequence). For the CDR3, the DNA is TGTGCCAGCAGCGTGGACAGGGGGGGCGAGCAGTACTTC. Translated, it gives CASSVDRGGEQYF.

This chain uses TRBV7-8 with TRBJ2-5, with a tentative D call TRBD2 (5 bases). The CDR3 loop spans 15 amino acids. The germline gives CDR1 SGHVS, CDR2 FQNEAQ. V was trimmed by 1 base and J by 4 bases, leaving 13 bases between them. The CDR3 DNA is TGTGCCAGCAGCTTAGTTGGCGGGTGGGCAGAGACCCAGTACTTC. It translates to CASSLVGGWAETQYF.

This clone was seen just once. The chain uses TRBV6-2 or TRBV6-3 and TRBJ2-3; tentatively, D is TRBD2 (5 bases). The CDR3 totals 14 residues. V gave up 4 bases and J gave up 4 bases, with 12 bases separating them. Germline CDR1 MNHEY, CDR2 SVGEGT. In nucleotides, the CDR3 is TGTGCCAGCAGTTCTCTAGCAAATCCAGATACGCAGTATTTT. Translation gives CASSSLANPDTQYF.

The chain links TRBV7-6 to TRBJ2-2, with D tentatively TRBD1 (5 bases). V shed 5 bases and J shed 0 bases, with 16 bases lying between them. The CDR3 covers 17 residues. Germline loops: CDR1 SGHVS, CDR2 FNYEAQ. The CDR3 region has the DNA TGTGCCAGCAGCCCCCGACAGACCTTCGCGAACACCGGGGAGCTGTTTTTT. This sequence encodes CASSPRQTFANTGELFF.

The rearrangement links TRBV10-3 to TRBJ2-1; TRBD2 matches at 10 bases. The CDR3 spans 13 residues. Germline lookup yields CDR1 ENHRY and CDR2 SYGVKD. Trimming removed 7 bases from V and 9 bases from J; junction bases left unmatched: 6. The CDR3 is CAIKTSGVGEQFF. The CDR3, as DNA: TGTGCCATCAAAACTAGCGGGGTGGGTGAGCAGTTCTTC.

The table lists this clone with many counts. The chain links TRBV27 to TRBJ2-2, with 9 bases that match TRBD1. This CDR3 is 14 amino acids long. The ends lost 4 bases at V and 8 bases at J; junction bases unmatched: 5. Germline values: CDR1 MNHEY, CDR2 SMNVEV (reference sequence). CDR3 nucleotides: TGTGCCAGCAGTTATACACAGGGGGCTGGGGAGCTGTTTTTT. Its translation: CASSYTQGAGELFF.

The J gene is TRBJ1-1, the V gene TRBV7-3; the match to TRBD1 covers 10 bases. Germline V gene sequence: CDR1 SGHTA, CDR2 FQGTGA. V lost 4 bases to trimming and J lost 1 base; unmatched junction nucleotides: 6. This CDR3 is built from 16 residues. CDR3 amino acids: CASSYGTGDRNTEAFF. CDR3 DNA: TGTGCCAGCAGCTACGGGACAGGGGATAGGAACACTGAAGCTTTCTTT.

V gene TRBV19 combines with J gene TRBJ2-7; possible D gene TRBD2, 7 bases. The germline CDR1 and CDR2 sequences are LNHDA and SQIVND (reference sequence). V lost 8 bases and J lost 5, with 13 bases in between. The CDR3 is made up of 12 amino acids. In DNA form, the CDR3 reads TGTGCCAGTGCCACAGGGAGGGACGAGCAGTACTTC. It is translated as CASATGRDEQYF.

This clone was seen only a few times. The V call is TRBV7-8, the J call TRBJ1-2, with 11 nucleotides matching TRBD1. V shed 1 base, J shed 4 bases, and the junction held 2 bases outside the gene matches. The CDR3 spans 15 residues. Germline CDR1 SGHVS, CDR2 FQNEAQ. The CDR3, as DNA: TGTGCCAGCAGCTTAGGGACAGGGGGCATCTATGGCTACACCTTC. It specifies CASSLGTGGIYGYTF.

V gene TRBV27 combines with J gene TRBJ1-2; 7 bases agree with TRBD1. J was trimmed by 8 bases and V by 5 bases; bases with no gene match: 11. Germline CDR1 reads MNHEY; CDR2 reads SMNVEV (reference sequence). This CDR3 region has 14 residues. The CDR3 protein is CASSPGARGHGYTF. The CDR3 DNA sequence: TGTGCCAGCAGTCCCGGGGCTAGGGGGCACGGCTACACCTTC.

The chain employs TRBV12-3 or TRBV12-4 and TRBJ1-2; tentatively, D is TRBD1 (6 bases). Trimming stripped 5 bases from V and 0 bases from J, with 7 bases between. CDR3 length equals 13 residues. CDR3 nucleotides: TGTGCCAGCAGTCGGACAGCTAACTATGGCTACACCTTC. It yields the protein CASSRTANYGYTF.

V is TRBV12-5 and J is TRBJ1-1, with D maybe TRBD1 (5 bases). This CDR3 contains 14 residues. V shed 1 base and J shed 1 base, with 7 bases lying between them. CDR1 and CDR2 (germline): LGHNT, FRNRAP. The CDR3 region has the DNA TGTGCTAGTGGTTTGGACAGGAAGAACACTGAAGCTTTCTTT. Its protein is CASGLDRKNTEAFF. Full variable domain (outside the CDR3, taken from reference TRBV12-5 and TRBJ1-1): DARVTQTPRHKVTEMGQEVTMRCQPILGHNTVFWYRQTMMQGLELLAYFRNRAPLDDSGMPKDRFSAEMPDATLATLKIQPSEPRDSAVYFCASGLDRKNTEAFFGQGTRLTVV.

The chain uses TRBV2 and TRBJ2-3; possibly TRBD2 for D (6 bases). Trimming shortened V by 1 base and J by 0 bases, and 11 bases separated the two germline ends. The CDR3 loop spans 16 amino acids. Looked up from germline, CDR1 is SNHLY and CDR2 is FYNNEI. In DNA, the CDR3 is TGTGCCAGCAGTGAAGGAACTAGCCCTAGCACAGATACGCAGTATTTT. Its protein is CASSEGTSPSTDTQYF. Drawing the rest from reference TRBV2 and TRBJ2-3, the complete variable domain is EPEVTQTPSHQVTQMGQEVILRCVPISNHLYFYWYRQILGQKVEFLVSFYNNEISEKSEIFDDQFSVERPDGSNFTLKIRSTKLEDSAMYFCASSEGTSPSTDTQYFGPGTRLTVL.

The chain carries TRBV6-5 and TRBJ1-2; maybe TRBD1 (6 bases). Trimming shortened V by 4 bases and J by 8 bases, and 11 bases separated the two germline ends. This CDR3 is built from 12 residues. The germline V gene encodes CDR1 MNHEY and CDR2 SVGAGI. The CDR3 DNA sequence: TGTGCCAGCAGTTGGACAGAGGGCGGCTACACCTTC. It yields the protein CASSWTEGGYTF.

The CDR3 nucleotides read TGTGCCAGCACCTTCACTACAGGGGTCTATGGCTACACCTTC. It codes for CASTFTTGVYGYTF. The chain combines TRBV28 with TRBJ1-2, with 7 positions matching TRBD1. Losses at the gene ends were 7 bases for V and 4 bases for J; bases not matched to a gene: 9. CDR1 is MDHEN, CDR2 SYDVKM, per germline. CDR3 length: 14 residues.

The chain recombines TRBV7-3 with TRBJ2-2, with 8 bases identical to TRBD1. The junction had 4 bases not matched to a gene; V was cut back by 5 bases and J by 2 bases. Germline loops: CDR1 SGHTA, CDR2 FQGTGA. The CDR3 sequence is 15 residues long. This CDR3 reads CASSQTGGNTGELFF. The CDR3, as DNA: TGTGCCAGCAGCCAAACAGGGGGTAACACCGGGGAGCTGTTTTTT.

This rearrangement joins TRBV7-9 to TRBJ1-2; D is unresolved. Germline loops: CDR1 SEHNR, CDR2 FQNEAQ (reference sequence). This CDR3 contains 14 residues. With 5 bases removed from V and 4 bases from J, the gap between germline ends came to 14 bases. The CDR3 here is CASSPYEGSYGYTF. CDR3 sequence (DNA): TGTGCCAGCAGCCCTTATGAGGGAAGCTATGGCTACACCTTC.

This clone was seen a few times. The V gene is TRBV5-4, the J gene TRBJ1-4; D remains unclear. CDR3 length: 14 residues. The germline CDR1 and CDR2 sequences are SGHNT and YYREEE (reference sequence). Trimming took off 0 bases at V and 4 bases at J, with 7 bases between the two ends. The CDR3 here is CASSLGGSNEKLFF. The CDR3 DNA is TGTGCCAGCAGCTTGGGCGGTAGTAATGAAAAACTGTTTTTT.

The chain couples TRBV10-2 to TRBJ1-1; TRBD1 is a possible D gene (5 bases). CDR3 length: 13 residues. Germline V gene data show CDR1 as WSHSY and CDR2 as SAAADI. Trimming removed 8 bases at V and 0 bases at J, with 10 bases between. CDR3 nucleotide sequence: TGCGCCAGCCGAGGACAACTGAACACTGAAGCTTTCTTT. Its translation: CASRGQLNTEAFF.

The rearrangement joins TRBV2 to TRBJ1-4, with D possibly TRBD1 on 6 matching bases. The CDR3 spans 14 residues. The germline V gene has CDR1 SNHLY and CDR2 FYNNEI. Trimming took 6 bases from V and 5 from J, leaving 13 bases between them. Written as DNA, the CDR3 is TGTGCCAGCAGATACGGGACACTGAATGAAAAACTGTTTTTT. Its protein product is CASRYGTLNEKLFF.

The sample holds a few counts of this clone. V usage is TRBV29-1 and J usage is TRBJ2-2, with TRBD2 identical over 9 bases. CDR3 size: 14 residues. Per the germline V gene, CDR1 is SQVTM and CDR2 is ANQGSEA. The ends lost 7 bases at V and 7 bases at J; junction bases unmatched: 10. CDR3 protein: CSGSPLSGGGELFF. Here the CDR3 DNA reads TGCAGCGGAAGCCCCCTTAGCGGGGGCGGGGAGCTGTTTTTT.

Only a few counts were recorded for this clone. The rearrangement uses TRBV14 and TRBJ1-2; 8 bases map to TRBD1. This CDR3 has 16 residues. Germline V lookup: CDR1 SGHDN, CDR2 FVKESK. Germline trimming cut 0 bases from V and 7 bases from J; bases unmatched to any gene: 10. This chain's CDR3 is CASSQDKRTGLGGYTF. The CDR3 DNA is TGTGCCAGCAGCCAAGACAAGCGGACAGGGTTAGGTGGCTACACCTTC.

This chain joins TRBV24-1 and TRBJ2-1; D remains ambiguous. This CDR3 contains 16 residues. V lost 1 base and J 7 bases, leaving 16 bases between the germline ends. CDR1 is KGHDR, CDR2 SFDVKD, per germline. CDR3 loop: CATSDFPVASENEQFF. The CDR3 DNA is TGTGCCACCAGTGATTTTCCGGTAGCTTCGGAGAATGAGCAGTTCTTC.

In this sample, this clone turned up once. The CDR3 DNA reads as TGTGCCAGCAGCAGTGAGAGGCGGGGGCTTAGCACAGATACGCAGTATTTT. As protein: CASSSERRGLSTDTQYF. The V gene is TRBV9, the J gene TRBJ2-3, with TRBD2 as a possible D gene (7 bases). CDR3 length equals 17 residues. V was shortened by 4 bases and J by 0 bases, with 18 bases between the two germline ends. Germline CDR1 SGDLS, CDR2 YYNGEE.

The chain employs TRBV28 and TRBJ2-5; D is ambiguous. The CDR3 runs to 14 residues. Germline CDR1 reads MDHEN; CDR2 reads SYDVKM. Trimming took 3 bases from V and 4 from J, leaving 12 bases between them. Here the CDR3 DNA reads TGTGCCAGCAGTTTCGTAAGGAGTCCAGAGACCCAGTACTTC. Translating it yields CASSFVRSPETQYF. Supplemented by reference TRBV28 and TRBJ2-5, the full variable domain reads DVKVTQSSRYLVKRTGEKVFLECVQDMDHENMFWYRQDPGLGLRLIYFSYDVKMKEKGDIPEGYSVSREKKERFSLILESASTNQTSMYLCASSFVRSPETQYFGPGTRLLVL.

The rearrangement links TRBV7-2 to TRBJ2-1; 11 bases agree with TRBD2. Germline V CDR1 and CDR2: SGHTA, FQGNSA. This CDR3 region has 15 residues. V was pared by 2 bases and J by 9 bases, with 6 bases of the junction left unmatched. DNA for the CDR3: TGTGCCAGCAGCTTAACTAGCGGGAGACTTCCTGAGCAGTTCTTC. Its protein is CASSLTSGRLPEQFF.

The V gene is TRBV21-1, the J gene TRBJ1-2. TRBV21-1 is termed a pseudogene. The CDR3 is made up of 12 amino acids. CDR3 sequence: CARQSGDNGYTF. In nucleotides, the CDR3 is TGTGCCCGCCAAAGCGGGGATAATGGCTACACCTTC.

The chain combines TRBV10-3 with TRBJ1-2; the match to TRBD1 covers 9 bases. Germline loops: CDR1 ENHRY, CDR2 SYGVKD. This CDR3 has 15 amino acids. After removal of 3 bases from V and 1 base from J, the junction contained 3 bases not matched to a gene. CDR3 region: CAISDPTGGNYGYTF. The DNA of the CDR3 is TGTGCCATCAGTGACCCGACAGGGGGTAACTATGGCTACACCTTC.

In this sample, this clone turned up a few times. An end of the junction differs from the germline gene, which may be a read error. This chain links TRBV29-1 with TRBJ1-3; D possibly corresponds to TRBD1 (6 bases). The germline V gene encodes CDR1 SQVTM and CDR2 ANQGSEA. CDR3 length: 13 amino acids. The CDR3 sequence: CSVEGTSGNTIYF. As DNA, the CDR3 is TGCAGCGTCGAAGGGACATCTGGAAACACCATATATTTT.

The DNA for the CDR3 is TGTGCCAGTAGAATAACCGGGACCGGGGAGCTGTTTTTT. Translating it yields CASRITGTGELFF. The chain carries TRBV19 and TRBJ2-2, with unresolved D. The CDR3 has 13 amino acids. Per germline, CDR1 LNHDA and CDR2 SQIVND (reference sequence). The ends were cut back, 6 bases at V and 5 bases at J, with 10 bases in the middle.